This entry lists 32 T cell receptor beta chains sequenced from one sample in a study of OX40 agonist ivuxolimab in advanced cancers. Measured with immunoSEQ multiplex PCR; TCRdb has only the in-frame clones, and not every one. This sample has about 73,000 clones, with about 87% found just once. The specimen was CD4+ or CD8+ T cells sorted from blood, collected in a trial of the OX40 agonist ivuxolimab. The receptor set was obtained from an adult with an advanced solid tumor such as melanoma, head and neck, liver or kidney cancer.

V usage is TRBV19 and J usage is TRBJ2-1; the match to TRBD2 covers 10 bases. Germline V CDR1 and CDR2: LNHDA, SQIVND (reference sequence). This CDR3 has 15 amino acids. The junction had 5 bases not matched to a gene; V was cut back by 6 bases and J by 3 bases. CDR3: CASSLSGGGYNEQFF. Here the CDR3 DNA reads TGTGCCAGTAGCCTGAGCGGGGGGGGCTACAATGAGCAGTTCTTC. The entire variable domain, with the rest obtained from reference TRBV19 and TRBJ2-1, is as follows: DGGITQSPKYLFRKEGQNVTLSCEQNLNHDAMYWYRQDPGQGLRLIYYSQIVNDFQKGDIAEGYSVSREKKESFPLTVTSAQKNPTAFYLCASSLSGGGYNEQFFGPGTRLTVL.

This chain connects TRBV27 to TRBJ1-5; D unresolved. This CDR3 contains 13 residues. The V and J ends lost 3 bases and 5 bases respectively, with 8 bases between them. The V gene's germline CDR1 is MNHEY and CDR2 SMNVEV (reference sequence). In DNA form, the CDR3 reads TGTGCCAGCAGTTTTGGCTTTGATCAGCCCCAGCATTTT. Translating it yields CASSFGFDQPQHF.

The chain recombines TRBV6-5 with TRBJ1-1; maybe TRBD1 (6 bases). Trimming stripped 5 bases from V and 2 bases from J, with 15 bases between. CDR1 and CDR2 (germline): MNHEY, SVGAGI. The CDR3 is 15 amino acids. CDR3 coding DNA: TGTGCCAGCAGTCCCCGCGGGGGCCCTAACACTGAAGCTTTCTTT. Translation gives CASSPRGGPNTEAFF.

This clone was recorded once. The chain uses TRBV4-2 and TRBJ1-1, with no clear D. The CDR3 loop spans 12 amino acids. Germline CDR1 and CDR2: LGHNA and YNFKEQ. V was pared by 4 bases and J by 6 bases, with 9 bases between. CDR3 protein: CASSPGGAEAFF. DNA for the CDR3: TGTGCCAGCAGCCCCGGCGGGGCTGAAGCTTTCTTT.

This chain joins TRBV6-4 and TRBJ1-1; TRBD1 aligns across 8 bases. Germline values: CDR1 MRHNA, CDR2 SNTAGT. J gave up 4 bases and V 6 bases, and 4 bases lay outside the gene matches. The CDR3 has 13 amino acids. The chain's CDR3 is CASRETGGTEAFF. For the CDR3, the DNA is TGTGCCAGCAGGGAAACAGGGGGCACTGAAGCTTTCTTT.

The chain's CDR3 is CASESLSWGNNEQYF. The CDR3 DNA sequence: TGTGCCAGCGAATCTCTAAGTTGGGGGAACAACGAGCAGTACTTC. The chain carries TRBV27 and TRBJ2-7; D is perhaps TRBD1 or TRBD2 (5 bases each). V was pared by 8 bases and J by 5 bases, with 22 bases between. The CDR3 sequence is 15 residues long. The germline V gene encodes CDR1 MNHEY and CDR2 SMNVEV (reference sequence).

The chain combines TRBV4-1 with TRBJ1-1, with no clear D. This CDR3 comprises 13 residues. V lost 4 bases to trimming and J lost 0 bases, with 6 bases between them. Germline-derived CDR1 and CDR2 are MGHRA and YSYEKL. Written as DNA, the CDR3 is TGCGCCAGCAGCCGAGACTTGAACACTGAAGCTTTCTTT. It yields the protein CASSRDLNTEAFF.

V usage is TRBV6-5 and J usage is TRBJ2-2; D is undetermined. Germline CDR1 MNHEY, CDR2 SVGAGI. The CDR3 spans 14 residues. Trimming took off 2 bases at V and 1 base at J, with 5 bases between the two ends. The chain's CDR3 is CASSYQENTGELFF. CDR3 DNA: TGTGCCAGCAGTTACCAAGAGAACACCGGGGAGCTGTTTTTT.

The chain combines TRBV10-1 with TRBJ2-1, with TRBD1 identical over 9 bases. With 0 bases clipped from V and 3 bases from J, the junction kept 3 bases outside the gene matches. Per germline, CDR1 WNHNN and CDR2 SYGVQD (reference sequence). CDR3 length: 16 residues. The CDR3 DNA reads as TGCGCCAGCAGTGAGTCCACAGGGGGCGTCTACAATGAGCAGTTCTTC. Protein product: CASSESTGGVYNEQFF.

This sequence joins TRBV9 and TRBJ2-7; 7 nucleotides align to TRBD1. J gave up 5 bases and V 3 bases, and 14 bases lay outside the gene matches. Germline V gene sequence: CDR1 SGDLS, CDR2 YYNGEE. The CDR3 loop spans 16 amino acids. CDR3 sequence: CASSALTGTEAHEQYF. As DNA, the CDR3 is TGTGCCAGCAGCGCCCTAACCGGGACAGAAGCTCACGAGCAGTACTTC. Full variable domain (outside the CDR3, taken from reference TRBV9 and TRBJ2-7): DSGVTQTPKHLITATGQRVTLRCSPRSGDLSVYWYQQSLDQGLQFLIQYYNGEERAKGNILERFSAQQFPDLHSELNLSSLELGDSALYFCASSALTGTEAHEQYFGPGTRLTVT.

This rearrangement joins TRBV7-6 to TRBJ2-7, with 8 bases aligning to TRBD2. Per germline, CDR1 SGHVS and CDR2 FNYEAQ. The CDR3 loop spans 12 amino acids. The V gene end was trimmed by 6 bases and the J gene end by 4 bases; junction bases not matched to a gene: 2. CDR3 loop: CASSPGGYEQYF. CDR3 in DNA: TGTGCCAGCAGTCCGGGGGGGTACGAGCAGTACTTC.

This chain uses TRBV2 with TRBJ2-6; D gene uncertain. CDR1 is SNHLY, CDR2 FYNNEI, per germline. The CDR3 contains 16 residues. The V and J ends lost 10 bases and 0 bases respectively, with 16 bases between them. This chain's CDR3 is CAIRTGDISGANVLTF. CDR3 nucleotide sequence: TGTGCCATCAGGACGGGTGATATCTCTGGGGCCAACGTCCTGACTTTC. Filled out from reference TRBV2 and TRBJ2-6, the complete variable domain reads EPEVTQTPSHQVTQMGQEVILRCVPISNHLYFYWYRQILGQKVEFLVSFYNNEISEKSEIFDDQFSVERPDGSNFTLKIRSTKLEDSAMYFCAIRTGDISGANVLTFGAGSRLTVL.

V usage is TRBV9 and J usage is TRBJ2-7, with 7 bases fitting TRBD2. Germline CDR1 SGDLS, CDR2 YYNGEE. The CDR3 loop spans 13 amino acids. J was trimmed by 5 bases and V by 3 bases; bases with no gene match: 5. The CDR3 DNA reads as TGTGCCAGCAGCGGGGGGAGGGCGGACGAGCAGTACTTC. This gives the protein CASSGGRADEQYF.

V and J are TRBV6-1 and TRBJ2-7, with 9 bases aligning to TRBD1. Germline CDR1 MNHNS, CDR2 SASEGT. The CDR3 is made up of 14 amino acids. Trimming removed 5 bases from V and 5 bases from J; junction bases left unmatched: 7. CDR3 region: CASSLGTGTDEQYF. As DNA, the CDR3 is TGTGCCAGCAGTCTCGGGACAGGGACGGACGAGCAGTACTTC.

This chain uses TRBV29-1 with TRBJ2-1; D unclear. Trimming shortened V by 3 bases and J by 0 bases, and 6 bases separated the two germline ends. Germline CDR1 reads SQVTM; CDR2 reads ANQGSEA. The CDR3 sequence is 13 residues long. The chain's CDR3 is CSVDPLSYNEQFF. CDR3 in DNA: TGCAGCGTTGATCCTCTCTCCTACAATGAGCAGTTCTTC.

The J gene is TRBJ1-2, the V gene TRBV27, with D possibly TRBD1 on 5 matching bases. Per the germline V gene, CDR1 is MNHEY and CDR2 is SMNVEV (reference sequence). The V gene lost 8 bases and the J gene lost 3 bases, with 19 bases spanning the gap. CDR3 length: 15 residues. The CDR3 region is CASSLGKGLYYGYTF. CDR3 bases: TGTGCCAGCTCCCTGGGCAAGGGACTTTACTATGGCTACACCTTC.

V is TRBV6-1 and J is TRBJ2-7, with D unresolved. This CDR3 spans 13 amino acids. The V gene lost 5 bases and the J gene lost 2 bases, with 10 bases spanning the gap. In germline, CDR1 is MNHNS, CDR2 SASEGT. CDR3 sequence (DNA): TGTGCCAGCAGTACGGTTGAGACCTACGAGCAGTACTTC. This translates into CASSTVETYEQYF.

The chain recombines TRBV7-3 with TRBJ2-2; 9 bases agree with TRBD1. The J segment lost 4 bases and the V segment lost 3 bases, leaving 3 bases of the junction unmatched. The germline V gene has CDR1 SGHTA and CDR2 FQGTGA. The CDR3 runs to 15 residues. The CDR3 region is CASSLGQGGTGELFF. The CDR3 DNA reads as TGTGCCAGCAGCTTGGGACAGGGTGGCACCGGGGAGCTGTTTTTT.

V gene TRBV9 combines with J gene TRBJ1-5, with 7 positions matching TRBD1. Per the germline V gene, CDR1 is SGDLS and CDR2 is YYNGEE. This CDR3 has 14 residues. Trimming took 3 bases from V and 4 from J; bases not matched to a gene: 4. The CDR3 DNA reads TGTGCCAGCAGCGACGGACAGGTGAATCAGCCCCAGCATTTT. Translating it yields CASSDGQVNQPQHF.

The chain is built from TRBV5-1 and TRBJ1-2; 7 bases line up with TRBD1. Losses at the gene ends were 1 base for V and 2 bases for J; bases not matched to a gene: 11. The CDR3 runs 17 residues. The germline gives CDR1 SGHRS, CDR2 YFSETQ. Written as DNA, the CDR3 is TGCGCCAGCAGCTTGAGGGGGCACCACGACCGGAACTATGGCTACACCTTC. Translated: CASSLRGHHDRNYGYTF. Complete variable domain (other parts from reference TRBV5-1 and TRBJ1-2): KAGVTQTPRYLIKTRGQQVTLSCSPISGHRSVSWYQQTPGQGLQFLFEYFSETQRNKGNFPGRFSGRQFSNSRSEMNVSTLELGDSALYLCASSLRGHHDRNYGYTFGSGTRLTVV.

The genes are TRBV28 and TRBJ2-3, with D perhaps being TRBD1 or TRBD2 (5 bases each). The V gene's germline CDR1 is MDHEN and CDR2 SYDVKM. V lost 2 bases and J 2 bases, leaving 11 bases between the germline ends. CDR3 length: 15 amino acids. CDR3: CASSLRDGVTDTQYF. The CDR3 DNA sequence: TGTGCCAGCAGTTTACGGGACGGAGTCACAGATACGCAGTATTTT.

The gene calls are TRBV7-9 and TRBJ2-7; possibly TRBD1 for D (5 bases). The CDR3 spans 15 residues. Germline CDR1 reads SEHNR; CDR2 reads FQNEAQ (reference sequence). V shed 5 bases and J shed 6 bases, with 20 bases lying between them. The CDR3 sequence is CASSQGSLGPGEQYF. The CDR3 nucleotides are TGTGCCAGCAGCCAGGGCTCGTTGGGCCCGGGCGAGCAGTACTTC.

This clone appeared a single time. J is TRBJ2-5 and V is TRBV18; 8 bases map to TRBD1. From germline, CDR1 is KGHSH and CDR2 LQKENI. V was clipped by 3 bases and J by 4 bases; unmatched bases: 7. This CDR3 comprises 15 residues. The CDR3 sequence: CASSPMTGAGETQYF. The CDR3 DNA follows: TGTGCCAGCTCACCCATGACAGGGGCGGGAGAGACCCAGTACTTC.

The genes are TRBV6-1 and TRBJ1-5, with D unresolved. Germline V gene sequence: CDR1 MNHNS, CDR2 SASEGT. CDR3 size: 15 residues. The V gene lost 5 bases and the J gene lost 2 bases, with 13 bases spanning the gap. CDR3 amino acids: CASSTRQGRNQPQHF. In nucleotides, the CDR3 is TGTGCCAGCAGTACCCGACAAGGGCGCAATCAGCCCCAGCATTTT.

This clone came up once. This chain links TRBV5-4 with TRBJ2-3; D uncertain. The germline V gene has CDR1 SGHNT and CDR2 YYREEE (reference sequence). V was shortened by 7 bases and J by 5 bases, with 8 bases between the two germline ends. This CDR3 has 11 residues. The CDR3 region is CASESEDTQYF. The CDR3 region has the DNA TGTGCCAGCGAGTCTGAAGATACGCAGTATTTT. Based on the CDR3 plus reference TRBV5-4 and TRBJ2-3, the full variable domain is ETGVTQSPTHLIKTRGQQVTLRCSSQSGHNTVSWYQQALGQGPQFIFQYYREEENGRGNFPPRFSGLQFPNYSSELNVNALELDDSALYLCASESEDTQYFGPGTRLTVL.

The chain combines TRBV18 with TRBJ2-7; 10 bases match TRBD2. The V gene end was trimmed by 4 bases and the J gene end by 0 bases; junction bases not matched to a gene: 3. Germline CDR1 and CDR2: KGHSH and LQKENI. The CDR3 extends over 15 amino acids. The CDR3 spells CASSLAGGLSYEQYF. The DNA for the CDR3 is TGTGCCAGCTCACTAGCGGGAGGACTCTCCTACGAGCAGTACTTC.

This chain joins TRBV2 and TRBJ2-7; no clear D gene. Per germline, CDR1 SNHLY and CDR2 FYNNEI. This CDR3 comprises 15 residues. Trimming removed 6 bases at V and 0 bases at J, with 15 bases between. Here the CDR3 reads CASSRTPAYSYEQYF. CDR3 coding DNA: TGTGCCAGCAGCCGGACCCCCGCTTACTCCTACGAGCAGTACTTC. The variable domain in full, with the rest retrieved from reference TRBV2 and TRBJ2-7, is EPEVTQTPSHQVTQMGQEVILRCVPISNHLYFYWYRQILGQKVEFLVSFYNNEISEKSEIFDDQFSVERPDGSNFTLKIRSTKLEDSAMYFCASSRTPAYSYEQYFGPGTRLTVT.

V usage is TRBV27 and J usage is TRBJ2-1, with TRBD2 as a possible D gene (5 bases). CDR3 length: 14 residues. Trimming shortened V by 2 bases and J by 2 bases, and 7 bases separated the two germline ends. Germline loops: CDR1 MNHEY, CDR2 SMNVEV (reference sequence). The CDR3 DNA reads TGTGCCAGCAGTTTAATTAGCGCCTACAATGAGCAGTTCTTC. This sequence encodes CASSLISAYNEQFF.

The CDR3 DNA reads as TGTGCCAGCACCTCCGGTGCGGTGACTAGCGGTTACAATGAGCAGTTCTTC. Encoded protein: CASTSGAVTSGYNEQFF. V is TRBV27 and J is TRBJ2-1; 9 bases match TRBD2. The CDR3 is made up of 17 amino acids. J gave up 4 bases and V 7 bases, and 14 bases lay outside the gene matches. The V gene's germline CDR1 is MNHEY and CDR2 SMNVEV (reference sequence).

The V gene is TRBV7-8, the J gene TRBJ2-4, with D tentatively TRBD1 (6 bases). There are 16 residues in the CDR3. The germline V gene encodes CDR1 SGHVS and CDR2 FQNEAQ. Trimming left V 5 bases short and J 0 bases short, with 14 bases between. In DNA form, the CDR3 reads TGTGCCAGCAGCAATAGACAGGAGGTAGCCAAAAACATTCAGTACTTC. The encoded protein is CASSNRQEVAKNIQYF. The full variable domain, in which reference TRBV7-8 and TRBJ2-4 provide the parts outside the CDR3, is GAGVSQSPRYKVAKRGQDVALRCDPISGHVSLFWYQQALGQGPEFLTYFQNEAQLDKSGLPSDRFFAERPEGSVSTLKIQRTQQEDSAVYLCASSNRQEVAKNIQYFGAGTRLSVL.

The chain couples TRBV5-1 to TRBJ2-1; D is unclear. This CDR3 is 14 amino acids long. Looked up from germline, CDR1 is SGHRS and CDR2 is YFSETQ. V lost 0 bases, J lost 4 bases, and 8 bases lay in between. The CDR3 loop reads CASSLGGKYNEQFF. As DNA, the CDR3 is TGCGCCAGCAGCTTGGGGGGAAAATACAATGAGCAGTTCTTC.

The CDR3 here is CASLLGDRVHEQYF. The CDR3 nucleotides are TGTGCCAGCCTATTGGGTGACAGGGTCCACGAGCAGTACTTC. The genes are TRBV7-9 and TRBJ2-7, with 7 bases matching TRBD1. The CDR3 has 14 amino acids. Germline V gene lookup returns CDR1 SEHNR and CDR2 FQNEAQ (reference sequence). The V gene end was trimmed by 8 bases and the J gene end by 5 bases; junction bases not matched to a gene: 12.